The 32 T cell receptor beta chains presented below share a single source sample, sequenced in a study of OX40 agonist ivuxolimab in advanced cancers. The method was immunoSEQ multiplex PCR; TCRdb's version includes in-frame clones alone and lacks a portion of them. The table shows around 70,000 clones, with over 75% occurring only once. Sequenced here: CD4+ or CD8+ T cells sorted from blood, sampled in a trial of the OX40 agonist ivuxolimab. The receptors derive from an adult with an advanced solid tumor such as melanoma, head and neck, liver or kidney cancer.

The chain recombines TRBV27 with TRBJ2-7; 8 nucleotides agree with TRBD2. CDR1 and CDR2 (germline): MNHEY, SMNVEV (reference sequence). The CDR3 sequence is 16 residues long. Trimming cost V 8 bases and J 2 bases; bases outside gene matches: 14. In DNA, the CDR3 is TGTGCCAGCTCCATTCGCGGGGGCGGGGGGACCTACGAGCAGTACTTC. Its translation is CASSIRGGGGTYEQYF.

V usage is TRBV9 and J usage is TRBJ1-4; D unresolved. The CDR3 covers 15 residues. The germline CDR1 and CDR2 sequences are SGDLS and YYNGEE. Trimming removed 4 bases at V and 7 bases at J, with 17 bases between. CDR3 DNA: TGTGCCAGCAGCCCCTACAGTATGGTTGGTGAAAAACTGTTTTTT. It yields the protein CASSPYSMVGEKLFF.

The V and J genes are TRBV29-1 and TRBJ1-3, with 9 bases fitting TRBD1. The V gene's germline CDR1 is SQVTM and CDR2 ANQGSEA. This CDR3 contains 14 residues. V lost 4 bases to trimming and J lost 4 bases; unmatched junction nucleotides: 5. The CDR3 here is CSVGQTGGGNTIYF. The DNA of the CDR3 is TGCAGCGTTGGCCAGACAGGGGGAGGAAACACCATATATTTT.

The rearrangement uses TRBV11-2 and TRBJ2-7, with D maybe TRBD2 (7 bases). CDR1 is SGHAT and CDR2 is FQNNGV in the germline V gene. The CDR3 contains 13 residues. The V and J ends lost 5 bases and 6 bases respectively, with 14 bases between them. The CDR3 DNA reads TGTGCCAGCAGCCCACACAGGGAGGGCGAGCAGTACTTC. Amino acid sequence: CASSPHREGEQYF.

This chain uses TRBV25-1 with TRBJ2-7; D is possibly TRBD2 (7 bases). The CDR3 runs to 16 residues. Germline V gene sequence: CDR1 MGHDK, CDR2 SYGVNS. Trimming shortened V by 3 bases and J by 3 bases, and 18 bases separated the two germline ends. The CDR3 DNA follows: TGTGCCAGCAGTGATGGGGGGGCAGGACCTTTCTACGAGCAGTACTTC. Its protein is CASSDGGAGPFYEQYF.

This chain uses TRBV29-1 with TRBJ1-2, with TRBD1 identical over 10 bases. This CDR3 comprises 13 residues. Unmatched junction bases numbered 8, after V lost 7 bases and J lost 6 bases. Germline CDR1 and CDR2: SQVTM and ANQGSEA. CDR3 loop: CSGGQGLGDGYTF. The CDR3 region has the DNA TGCAGCGGGGGACAGGGGCTAGGAGATGGCTACACCTTC.

This sequence joins TRBV19 and TRBJ1-2; TRBD1 might be the D (6 bases). The CDR3 runs 14 residues. Trimming took off 5 bases at V and 2 bases at J, with 12 bases between the two ends. Per germline, CDR1 LNHDA and CDR2 SQIVND (reference sequence). The CDR3 DNA sequence: TGTGCCAGTAGTTTCTCCAGGGGAAACTATGGCTACACCTTC. Protein: CASSFSRGNYGYTF.

The chain combines TRBV6-6 with TRBJ1-2, with TRBD1 matching 8 bases. J was trimmed by 2 bases and V by 2 bases; bases with no gene match: 4. The CDR3 sequence is 15 residues long. Germline CDR1 and CDR2: MNHNY and SVGAGI (reference sequence). Here the CDR3 reads CASSYGQGLNYGYTF. The CDR3 bases are TGTGCCAGCAGTTACGGACAGGGATTAAACTATGGCTACACCTTC.

This chain uses TRBV7-2 with TRBJ2-5; TRBD1 agrees at 7 bases. CDR3 length: 14 residues. V shed 0 bases and J 4 bases; nucleotides not matched to a gene: 2. The germline V gene encodes CDR1 SGHTA and CDR2 FQGNSA. The CDR3 sequence is CASSLAGTAETQYF. The CDR3 region has the DNA TGTGCCAGCAGCTTAGCCGGGACAGCAGAGACCCAGTACTTC.

V usage is TRBV5-1 and J usage is TRBJ1-1; D unclear. The V gene's germline CDR1 is SGHRS and CDR2 YFSETQ. The CDR3 extends over 12 amino acids. Trimming shortened V by 1 base and J by 3 bases, and 4 bases separated the two germline ends. CDR3 sequence: CASSLRDTEAFF. In nucleotides, the CDR3 is TGCGCCAGCAGCTTGCGGGACACTGAAGCTTTCTTT.

DNA for the CDR3: TGCGCCAGCAGCTATTGGCCAATCTCCTACAATGAGCAGTTCTTC. It translates to CASSYWPISYNEQFF. The chain joins TRBV5-1 to TRBJ2-1, with no clear D. The CDR3 is made up of 15 amino acids. Germline-derived CDR1 and CDR2 are SGHRS and YFSETQ. The V and J ends lost 3 bases and 0 bases respectively, with 10 bases between them.

The chain is built from TRBV5-1 and TRBJ2-3, with a tentative D call TRBD2 (5 bases). The germline V gene has CDR1 SGHRS and CDR2 YFSETQ. The CDR3 loop spans 16 amino acids. V lost 4 bases to trimming and J lost 0 bases, with 15 bases between them. CDR3 bases: TGCGCCAGCAGCCGGATGGTCGCGGGCAGCACAGATACGCAGTATTTT. It is translated as CASSRMVAGSTDTQYF.

This chain uses TRBV4-2 with TRBJ2-1, with 10 bases identical to TRBD2. CDR3 length: 15 amino acids. V shed 1 base and J 4 bases; nucleotides not matched to a gene: 1. Germline CDR1 and CDR2: LGHNA and YNFKEQ. CDR3 nucleotide sequence: TGTGCCAGCAGCCAAGTAGCGGGGGGATACAATGAGCAGTTCTTC. Protein product: CASSQVAGGYNEQFF.

The chain carries TRBV19 and TRBJ2-1; 8 nucleotides match TRBD1. The length of the CDR3 is 13 residues. V shed 3 bases, J shed 9 bases, and the junction held 4 bases outside the gene matches. Germline V gene sequence: CDR1 LNHDA, CDR2 SQIVND (reference sequence). The CDR3 spells CASSMTGDSEQFF. CDR3 sequence (DNA): TGTGCCAGTAGTATGACAGGGGACAGTGAGCAGTTCTTC.

The rearrangement uses TRBV5-5 and TRBJ2-2; no reliable D call. This CDR3 contains 16 residues. Germline V gene sequence: CDR1 SGHKS, CDR2 YYEKEE (reference sequence). Deletions cut 0 bases from V and 2 bases from J, with 11 bases between. The CDR3 reads CASSLVVGLNTGELFF. In DNA, the CDR3 is TGTGCCAGCAGCTTGGTGGTAGGCTTAAACACCGGGGAGCTGTTTTTT.

The chain uses TRBV27 and TRBJ1-5, with 8 bases lining up with TRBD1. Germline V gene data show CDR1 as MNHEY and CDR2 as SMNVEV (reference sequence). The CDR3 contains 15 residues. V shed 4 bases, J shed 6 bases, and the junction held 8 bases outside the gene matches. The CDR3 DNA reads TGTGCCAGCAGTTCCCTATACAGGGGGGTTCAGCCCCAGCATTTT. Translating gives CASSSLYRGVQPQHF.

The chain is built from TRBV5-5 and TRBJ1-3; 8 positions match TRBD1. CDR1 is SGHKS, CDR2 YYEKEE, per germline (reference sequence). The V and J ends lost 0 bases and 4 bases, in that order; junction bases with no gene match: 6. This CDR3 has 16 residues. CDR3 coding DNA: TGTGCCAGCAGCTTGGAATTTACAGGGGGAGGAAACACCATATATTTT. This encodes CASSLEFTGGGNTIYF.

The gene calls are TRBV4-1 and TRBJ1-4; TRBD1 might be the D (5 bases). CDR1 MGHRA and CDR2 YSYEKL come from the germline V gene. V lost 4 bases to trimming and J lost 8 bases, with 20 bases between them. The CDR3 covers 16 residues. This CDR3 reads CASSPPTGMGGEKLFF. In DNA, the CDR3 is TGCGCCAGCAGCCCCCCTACAGGAATGGGGGGAGAAAAACTGTTTTTT.

The chain uses TRBV7-9 and TRBJ1-2, with TRBD1 matching 9 bases. This CDR3 spans 13 amino acids. V gave up 5 bases and J gave up 6 bases; unmatched junction bases: 4. CDR1 is SEHNR, CDR2 FQNEAQ, per germline (reference sequence). The CDR3 here is CASSRTGGNGYTF. In nucleotides, the CDR3 is TGTGCCAGCAGCCGTACAGGGGGCAATGGCTACACCTTC.

This clone was detected once. This sequence joins TRBV18 and TRBJ1-1; no reliable D call. V was cut by 5 bases and J by 4 bases, with 11 bases left in between. The length of the CDR3 is 13 residues. Germline CDR1 is KGHSH and CDR2 is LQKENI. CDR3 nucleotide sequence: TGTGCCAGCTCAATGGGTGAAAGCACTGAAGCTTTCTTT. Amino acid sequence: CASSMGESTEAFF.

This chain links TRBV28 with TRBJ1-1; D unclear. The CDR3 sequence is 12 residues long. Trimming pared 2 bases from V and 9 bases from J, leaving 10 bases between. In germline, CDR1 is MDHEN, CDR2 SYDVKM. The CDR3 here is CASSLGGKKAFF. CDR3 sequence (DNA): TGTGCCAGCAGTTTAGGAGGGAAGAAAGCTTTCTTT.

The chain employs TRBV6-1 and TRBJ2-2; no clear D gene. The CDR3 length is 12 residues. The germline CDR1 and CDR2 sequences are MNHNS and SASEGT. V was clipped by 5 bases and J by 4 bases, with 5 bases between them. The CDR3 nucleotides read TGTGCCAGCAGTTCTCGCACCGGGGAGCTGTTTTTT. The encoded protein is CASSSRTGELFF.

The genes are TRBV5-1 and TRBJ1-4; possible D gene TRBD1, 5 bases. The germline CDR1 and CDR2 sequences are SGHRS and YFSETQ. V was pared by 4 bases and J by 0 bases, with 10 bases between. CDR3 length: 15 amino acids. Here the CDR3 DNA reads TGCGCCAGCAGCCCGGGACTTTCAACTAATGAAAAACTGTTTTTT. Translated: CASSPGLSTNEKLFF.

The J gene is TRBJ1-1, the V gene TRBV6-5; D possibly corresponds to TRBD1 (5 bases). The CDR3 extends over 16 amino acids. V gave up 2 bases and J gave up 7 bases, with 20 bases separating them. Germline CDR1 reads MNHEY; CDR2 reads SVGAGI. Here the CDR3 reads CASSYLKERGGHEAFF. DNA for the CDR3: TGTGCCAGCAGTTACCTGAAGGAAAGGGGTGGGCATGAAGCTTTCTTT.

The gene calls are TRBV5-1 and TRBJ1-1; D ambiguous. CDR1 is SGHRS and CDR2 is YFSETQ in the germline V gene. This CDR3 is 16 amino acids long. V was cut by 3 bases and J by 5 bases, with 20 bases left in between. The CDR3 coding sequence is TGCGCCAGCAGCTACTACTCCGGACGCGCGGGGACTGAAGCTTTCTTT. This sequence encodes CASSYYSGRAGTEAFF.

The chain carries TRBV6-4 and TRBJ2-2, with D hard to call. This CDR3 has 13 amino acids. From germline, CDR1 is MRHNA and CDR2 SNTAGT. V was clipped by 8 bases and J by 2 bases, with 9 bases between them. The chain's CDR3 is CASSLTNTGELFF. The CDR3 region has the DNA TGTGCCAGCTCACTCACAAACACCGGGGAGCTGTTTTTT.

The chain employs TRBV7-9 and TRBJ2-7; D unclear. This CDR3 has 13 amino acids. The germline V gene encodes CDR1 SEHNR and CDR2 FQNEAQ (reference sequence). Trimming shortened V by 4 bases and J by 2 bases, and 9 bases separated the two germline ends. The CDR3 sequence is CASSSTFTYEQYF. DNA for the CDR3: TGTGCCAGCAGCTCGACTTTTACCTACGAGCAGTACTTC. Complete variable domain (other parts from reference TRBV7-9 and TRBJ2-7): DTGVSQNPRHKITKRGQNVTFRCDPISEHNRLYWYRQTLGQGPEFLTYFQNEAQLEKSRLLSDRFSAERPKGSFSTLEIQRTEQGDSAMYLCASSSTFTYEQYFGPGTRLTVT.

The V call is TRBV5-4, the J call TRBJ2-2; perhaps TRBD2 as D (5 bases). Germline lookup yields CDR1 SGHNT and CDR2 YYREEE (reference sequence). The CDR3 length is 17 residues. V lost 0 bases and J lost 1, with 13 bases in between. CDR3 bases: TGTGCCAGCAGCTTGGCCCGCGGGCGGAAGAACACCGGGGAGCTGTTTTTT. It codes for CASSLARGRKNTGELFF.

V gene TRBV6-1 combines with J gene TRBJ1-5; D not resolved. V dropped 7 bases and J dropped 1 base, with 8 bases sitting between them. CDR3 length: 13 residues. Germline values: CDR1 MNHNS, CDR2 SASEGT. The CDR3 nucleotides read TGTGCCAGCACCTACATAAGCAATCAGCCCCAGCATTTT. Translated: CASTYISNQPQHF.

With regard to this clone: At one end the junction does not follow the germline gene, possibly because of a read error. This chain links TRBV7-2 with TRBJ2-3; D possibly corresponds to TRBD2 (5 bases). This CDR3 comprises 13 residues. Germline lookup yields CDR1 SGHTA and CDR2 FQGNSA. The CDR3 protein is CASSLAYTDTQYF. The DNA for the CDR3 is TGTGCCAGCAGCCTAGCTTACACAGATACGCAGTATTTT.

The chain uses TRBV7-2 and TRBJ2-3; TRBD2 agrees at 12 bases. J was trimmed by 9 bases and V by 3 bases; bases with no gene match: 10. Germline V gives CDR1 SGHTA, CDR2 FQGNSA. The length of the CDR3 is 16 residues. CDR3 bases: TGTGCCAGCAGCTTTCTGGGGACTAGCGGGTCAGGGACGCAGTATTTT. It specifies CASSFLGTSGSGTQYF.

This clone occurred once. This chain links TRBV30 with TRBJ1-6, with no clear D. Germline CDR1 GTSNPN, CDR2 SVGIG (reference sequence). Trimming took 0 bases from V and 7 from J, leaving 7 bases between them. The CDR3 totals 13 residues. CDR3 sequence: CAWSVRGNSPLHF. Here the CDR3 DNA reads TGTGCCTGGAGTGTCCGGGGAAATTCACCCCTCCACTTT.